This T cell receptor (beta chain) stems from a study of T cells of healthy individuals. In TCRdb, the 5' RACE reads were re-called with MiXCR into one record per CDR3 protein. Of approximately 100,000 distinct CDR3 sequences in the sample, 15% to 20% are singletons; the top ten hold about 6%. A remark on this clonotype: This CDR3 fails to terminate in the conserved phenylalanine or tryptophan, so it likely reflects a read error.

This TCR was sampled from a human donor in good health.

The CDR3 bases are TGTGCCAGCTCACCAGTAGAGGGGGGGTACGAGCAGTACCTC. Translated: CASSPVEGGYEQYL. V is TRBV18 and J is TRBJ2-7; the D gene is possibly TRBD2 (7 bases). The CDR3 sequence is 14 residues long. The ends were cut back, 2 bases at V and 4 bases at J, with 12 bases in the middle. Germline V gene data show CDR1 as KGHSH and CDR2 as LQKENI.